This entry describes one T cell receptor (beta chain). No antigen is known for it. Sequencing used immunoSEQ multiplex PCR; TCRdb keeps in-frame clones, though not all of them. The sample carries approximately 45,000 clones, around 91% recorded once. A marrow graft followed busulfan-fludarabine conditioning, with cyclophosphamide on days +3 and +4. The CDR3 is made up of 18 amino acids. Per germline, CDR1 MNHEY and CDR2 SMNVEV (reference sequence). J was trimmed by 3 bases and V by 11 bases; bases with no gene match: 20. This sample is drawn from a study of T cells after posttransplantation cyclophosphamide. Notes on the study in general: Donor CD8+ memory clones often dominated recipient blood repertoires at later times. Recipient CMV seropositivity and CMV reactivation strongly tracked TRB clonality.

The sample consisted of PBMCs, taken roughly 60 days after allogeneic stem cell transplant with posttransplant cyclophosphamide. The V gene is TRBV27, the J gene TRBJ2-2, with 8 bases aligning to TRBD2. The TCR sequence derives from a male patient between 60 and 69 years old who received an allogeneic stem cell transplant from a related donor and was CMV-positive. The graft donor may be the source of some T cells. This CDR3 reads CASASRGGYRAYTGELFF. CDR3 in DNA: TGTGCCTCCGCTTCTCGGGGGGGCTATCGGGCATACACCGGGGAGCTGTTTTTT.